This is a list of T cell receptor beta chains from one sample in a study of metastatic and nonmetastatic thyroid tumors. TCRdb re-called clones via MiXCR from the PCR reads. The sample contains fewer than 45,000 clones, 13% of which appear only once. Source material: blood. The receptor set was obtained from a female donor with papillary thyroid cancer or a benign thyroid nodule (not recorded which). Some clones in this sample may be carry-over from other donors' samples. Each CDR3 is given with its conserved first and last residue. The D gene is left open where the match is weak. Part of the rows lack a size; the others show once, few, many or a class for expanded clones.

d_call	v_call	j_call	clone_size	cdr3_aa	cdr3_nt
NA	TRBV28	TRBJ1-5	many	CASSLRRAISPQHF	TGTGCCAGCAGTTTGCGGAGGGCAATCAGCCCCCAGCATTTT
NA	TRBV28	TRBJ1-5	many	CASSLHDGGGQPQHF	TGTGCCAGCAGTTTACACGATGGGGGGGGGCAGCCCCAGCATTTT
NA	TRBV20-1	TRBJ2-7	many	CSAPKPGTSLGEQYF	TGCAGTGCTCCTAAACCAGGGACATCCCTCGGCGAGCAGTACTTC
NA	TRBV9	TRBJ2-4	many	CASSVFTGGDIQYF	TGTGCCAGCAGCGTGTTTACCGGAGGGGACATTCAGTACTTC
NA	TRBV4-1	TRBJ2-7	many	CASSQDARAGSYEQYF	TGCGCCAGCAGCCAAGACGCCAGGGCTGGCTCCTACGAGCAGTACTTC
TRBD1	TRBV28	TRBJ1-1	many	CASSFQGAGAFF	TGTGCCAGCAGTTTCCAGGGGGCGGGGGCTTTCTTT
NA	TRBV13	TRBJ1-4	many	CASSLGQREKLFF	TGTGCCAGCAGCTTAGGTCAGAGAGAAAAACTGTTTTTT
TRBD2	TRBV6-2/TRBV6-3	TRBJ2-3	NA	CASSTPGRETRRRTDTQYF	TGTGCCAGCAGTACCCCGGGGAGGGAAACCCGACGACGCACAGATACGCAGTATTTT
NA	TRBV12-3/TRBV12-4	TRBJ2-3	NA	CASSPGGLRTDTQYF	TGTGCCAGCAGTCCCGGGGGGCTGAGAACAGATACGCAGTATTTT
NA	TRBV27	TRBJ2-6	many	CASSLTFNSGANVLTF	TGTGCCAGCAGCCTGACATTCAACTCTGGGGCCAACGTCCTGACTTTC
NA	TRBV2	TRBJ2-3	many	CASSEAAGLAQYF	TGTGCCAGCAGTGAGGCCGCGGGATTGGCGCAGTATTTT
TRBD2	TRBV20-1	TRBJ2-3	NA	CSAVPGLAEGTDTQYF	TGCAGTGCCGTCCCGGGACTAGCGGAGGGTACAGATACGCAGTATTTT
TRBD2	TRBV11-2	TRBJ2-1	many	CASSLQIAGREQFF	TGTGCCAGCAGCTTACAAATAGCGGGGAGGGAGCAGTTCTTC
TRBD2	TRBV7-3	TRBJ2-1	many	CASSRGLAGVSEQFF	TGTGCCAGCAGCCGGGGACTAGCGGGAGTCTCTGAGCAGTTCTTC
NA	TRBV20-1	TRBJ2-5	many	CSASPLLRETQYF	TGCAGTGCTAGCCCCCTATTGAGAGAGACCCAGTACTTC
TRBD1	TRBV28	TRBJ2-7	medium-sized	CASAEGALDHEQYF	TGTGCCAGCGCAGAGGGGGCTCTTGACCACGAGCAGTACTTC
NA	TRBV10-3	TRBJ2-4	NA	CAIIGPPRGGQNIQYF	TGTGCCATCATCGGGCCCCCACGTGGAGGCCAAAACATTCAGTACTTC
NA	TRBV28	TRBJ2-7	few	CASSSSGPHEQYF	TGTGCCAGCAGTTCATCAGGTCCCCACGAGCAGTACTTC
TRBD2	TRBV11-2	TRBJ2-7	many	CASSFGLAADEQYF	TGTGCCAGCAGCTTCGGACTAGCGGCCGACGAGCAGTACTTC
NA	TRBV20-1	TRBJ2-1	many	CSARPFREQFF	TGCAGTGCTAGACCTTTCAGGGAGCAGTTCTTC
NA	TRBV12-3/TRBV12-4	TRBJ2-2	many	CASSLGGLNTGELFF	TGTGCCAGCAGTTTAGGGGGCTTGAACACCGGGGAGCTGTTTTTT
NA	TRBV10-1	TRBJ1-1	many	CASKARRHTEAFF	TGCGCCAGCAAAGCCAGACGGCACACTGAAGCTTTCTTT
TRBD2	TRBV4-3	TRBJ2-1	NA	CASSKHPSSGLYNEQFF	TGCGCCAGCAGCAAGCACCCCTCTAGCGGCCTCTACAATGAGCAGTTCTTC
NA	TRBV4-1	TRBJ1-1	few	CASSQERVKNAEAFF	TGCGCCAGCAGCCAAGAACGGGTCAAGAACGCTGAAGCTTTCTTT
NA	TRBV20-1	TRBJ2-3	many	CSAPLTDTQYF	TGCAGTGCTCCCCTCACAGATACGCAGTATTTT
NA	TRBV7-9	TRBJ1-5	many	CASSPVGAQPQHF	TGTGCCAGCAGCCCCGTAGGAGCTCAGCCCCAGCATTTT
NA	TRBV6-6	TRBJ1-2	NA	CASSYDITYGYTF	TGTGCCAGTAGTTACGACATCACCTATGGCTACACCTTC
NA	TRBV7-9	TRBJ2-7	many	CASSSDISYEQYF	TGTGCCAGCAGCTCCGACATCTCCTACGAGCAGTACTTC
TRBD2	TRBV25-1	TRBJ2-1	many	CASSHGSRRGLAGNEQFF	TGTGCCAGCAGTCACGGAAGTAGGAGGGGTCTAGCGGGGAATGAGCAGTTCTTC
NA	TRBV2	TRBJ2-5	many	CASGGYQETQYF	TGTGCCAGCGGCGGGTACCAAGAGACCCAGTACTTC
NA	TRBV6-2/TRBV6-3	TRBJ1-6	NA	CASSYSSYRESLRDSPLHF	TGTGCCAGCAGTTACTCGTCTTACAGGGAGAGCCTAAGAGATTCACCCCTCCACTTT
NA	TRBV5-1	TRBJ2-7	many	CASSALVASYEQYF	TGCGCCAGCAGCGCCTTGGTCGCTTCCTACGAGCAGTACTTC
TRBD2	TRBV7-2	TRBJ2-3	many	CASSHGLAGGPDTQYF	TGTGCCAGCAGCCACGGACTAGCGGGAGGGCCTGATACGCAGTATTTT
NA	TRBV7-9	TRBJ1-2	few	CASSRDIYGYTF	TGTGCCAGCAGCCGGGATATCTATGGCTACACCTTC
TRBD1	TRBV5-1	TRBJ2-3	many	CASRTGGRSDTQYF	TGCGCCAGCCGTACAGGGGGCAGGTCGGATACGCAGTATTTT
NA	TRBV6-1	TRBJ1-2	NA	CASSETDRLNIYGYTF	TGTGCCAGCAGTGAGACGGACAGACTAAATATTTATGGCTACACCTTC
TRBD1	TRBV5-1	TRBJ2-7	many	CASRAQGISNEQYF	TGCGCCAGCAGGGCACAGGGGATTAGTAACGAGCAGTACTTC
NA	TRBV6-4	TRBJ2-2	medium-sized	CASSDKSADTGELFF	TGTGCCAGCAGTGACAAGAGCGCTGACACCGGGGAGCTGTTTTTT
TRBD2	TRBV9	TRBJ2-1	many	CASSAPGTSGYNEQFF	TGTGCCAGCAGCGCCCCCGGGACTAGCGGATACAATGAGCAGTTCTTC
NA	TRBV27	TRBJ1-1	many	CASSLSTNTEAFF	TGTGCCAGCAGTCTCTCTACGAACACTGAAGCTTTCTTT
TRBD1	TRBV28	TRBJ1-1	medium-sized	CASSYPGTGNTEAFF	TGTGCCAGCAGTTACCCGGGGACAGGGAACACTGAAGCTTTCTTT
TRBD1	TRBV11-2	TRBJ1-2	NA	CASSTRTGNGYTF	TGTGCCAGCAGCACCCGGACAGGGAATGGCTACACCTTC
NA	TRBV2	TRBJ1-1	NA	CASEGTPGTEAFF	TGTGCCAGCGAGGGGACTCCCGGCACTGAAGCTTTCTTT
TRBD1	TRBV30	TRBJ2-1	many	CAWCRPLWDRSSYNEQFF	TGTGCCTGGTGTAGACCTCTCTGGGACAGGAGCTCCTACAATGAGCAGTTCTTC
TRBD2	TRBV20-1	TRBJ2-3	many	CSAWSLAGGEDTQYF	TGCAGTGCATGGAGTTTAGCGGGAGGTGAAGATACGCAGTATTTT
TRBD2	TRBV2	TRBJ2-3	many	CASTERLAGTDTQYF	TGTGCCAGCACCGAGCGGCTAGCGGGCACAGATACGCAGTATTTT
TRBD2	TRBV12-3/TRBV12-4	TRBJ2-1	many	CASSASSGNNEQFF	TGTGCCAGCAGTGCTTCTAGCGGAAACAATGAGCAGTTCTTC
NA	TRBV7-8	TRBJ2-2	many	CASSPDGARGELFF	TGTGCCAGCAGCCCGGACGGGGCCCGAGGGGAGCTGTTTTTT
NA	TRBV12-5	TRBJ2-5	many	CASGGGPRETQYF	TGTGCTAGTGGTGGGGGCCCCCGGGAGACCCAGTACTTC
TRBD1	TRBV2	TRBJ1-6	NA	CAGLDRDVSPLHF	TGTGCCGGGTTAGACAGGGACGTGTCACCCCTCCACTTT
NA	TRBV28	TRBJ1-4	NA	CASSLVQGGEKLFF	TGTGCCAGCAGTTTAGTACAGGGAGGCGAAAAACTGTTTTTT
TRBD2	TRBV5-1	TRBJ2-7	many	CASSLGGTSIYEQYF	TGCGCCAGCAGCTTGGGAGGGACTAGTATCTACGAGCAGTACTTC